These T cell receptor beta chains were read from a single sample in a study of blood T cell repertoires in COVID-19. Clones were sequenced by immunoSEQ multiplex PCR, and TCRdb holds only the in-frame ones, with some missing. The data contain approximately 220,000 clones, approximately 89% of them singletons. What was sequenced was PBMCs or T cells enriched from blood (not recorded which). The receptors derive from a woman in her thirties with acute COVID-19. CDR3s include the opening cysteine and the closing phenylalanine or tryptophan. D genes are given only for firm matches. Clone size, where shown, is once, few, many, or a class for clones that have expanded.

CDR3aa: CASSRTGSEAFF
CDR3nt: TGTGCCAGCAGCCGGACAGGGTCTGAAGCTTTCTTT
d_gene: TRBD1
j_gene: TRBJ1-1
abundance: few
v_gene: TRBV3-1/TRBV3-2

CDR3aa: CASSQETQRGGTGELFF
CDR3nt: TGCGCCAGCAGCCAAGAAACCCAGCGGGGGGGCACCGGGGAGCTGTTTTTT
d_gene: TRBD2
j_gene: TRBJ2-2
abundance: .
v_gene: TRBV4-3

CDR3aa: CASSLETGLNQPQHF
CDR3nt: TGTGCCAGCAGCTTAGAGACAGGACTCAATCAGCCCCAGCATTTT
d_gene: .
j_gene: TRBJ1-5
abundance: .
v_gene: TRBV7-2

CDR3aa: CSARSDREAFF
CDR3nt: TGCAGTGCTAGAAGCGACAGGGAAGCTTTCTTT
d_gene: .
j_gene: TRBJ1-1
abundance: .
v_gene: TRBV20-1

CDR3aa: CALTGREGSGNEQFF
CDR3nt: TGTGCGCTAACTGGCAGGGAGGGATCCGGCAATGAGCAGTTCTTC
d_gene: TRBD2
j_gene: TRBJ2-1
abundance: .
v_gene: TRBV7-9

CDR3aa: CASSLDVDEREKLFF
CDR3nt: TGTGCCAGCAGCTTGGATGTTGACGAGCGAGAAAAACTGTTTTTT
d_gene: .
j_gene: TRBJ1-4
abundance: .
v_gene: TRBV5-5

CDR3aa: CASSPRTGTTEAFF
CDR3nt: TGTGCCAGCAGCCCCCGGACAGGGACCACTGAAGCTTTCTTT
d_gene: TRBD1
j_gene: TRBJ1-1
abundance: .
v_gene: TRBV9

CDR3aa: CSVEDKQGIGSYTF
CDR3nt: TGCAGCGTTGAAGATAAACAGGGGATCGGAAGCTACACCTTC
d_gene: TRBD1
j_gene: TRBJ1-2
abundance: many
v_gene: TRBV29-1

CDR3aa: CASSVKTGGSWVANEKLFF
CDR3nt: TGTGCCAGCAGTGTAAAAACAGGGGGATCTTGGGTGGCTAATGAAAAACTGTTTTTT
d_gene: TRBD1
j_gene: TRBJ1-4
abundance: .
v_gene: TRBV6-4

CDR3aa: CASSIKTGSSYEQYF
CDR3nt: TGTGCCAGCAGCATCAAAACAGGGAGCTCCTACGAGCAGTACTTC
d_gene: .
j_gene: TRBJ2-7
abundance: .
v_gene: TRBV11-2

CDR3aa: CASSLLGRGTGELFF
CDR3nt: TGTGCCAGCAGTTTATTGGGTCGAGGCACCGGGGAGCTGTTTTTT
d_gene: .
j_gene: TRBJ2-2
abundance: .
v_gene: TRBV27

CDR3aa: CATSRAGGTTDTQYF
CDR3nt: TGTGCCACCAGCAGAGCGGGGGGCACCACAGATACGCAGTATTTT
d_gene: .
j_gene: TRBJ2-3
abundance: .
v_gene: TRBV15

CDR3aa: CASSHALADRVEQFF
CDR3nt: TGTGCCAGCAGCCACGCCCTAGCGGACAGGGTTGAGCAGTTCTTC
d_gene: .
j_gene: TRBJ2-1
abundance: .
v_gene: TRBV3-1/TRBV3-2

CDR3aa: CASSPRGRNEQFF
CDR3nt: TGTGCCAGCTCACCACGAGGGCGCAATGAGCAGTTCTTC
d_gene: .
j_gene: TRBJ2-1
abundance: .
v_gene: TRBV18

CDR3aa: CASSVLGVETQYF
CDR3nt: TGTGCCAGCAGCGTACTCGGGGTAGAGACCCAGTACTTC
d_gene: .
j_gene: TRBJ2-5
abundance: .
v_gene: TRBV9

CDR3aa: CASSRVGGPYEQYF
CDR3nt: TGTGCCAGCAGTCGCGTCGGGGGACCCTACGAGCAGTACTTC
d_gene: .
j_gene: TRBJ2-7
abundance: .
v_gene: TRBV6-2/TRBV6-3

CDR3aa: CSASLGAYEQYF
CDR3nt: TGCAGTGCTAGTCTCGGAGCCTACGAGCAGTACTTC
d_gene: .
j_gene: TRBJ2-7
abundance: .
v_gene: TRBV20-1